The 21 T cell receptor beta chains given below trace back to one sample, sequenced in a study of blood T cell repertoires in COVID-19. Assay: immunoSEQ multiplex PCR; the TCRdb copy retains only in-frame clones and omits some. The sample has about 250,000 clones, around 86% seen once; the top ten hold around 1.6%. Sequencing was done on a sample of peripheral blood. The source is a woman aged 55-69 years who had recovered from COVID-19.

The gene calls are TRBV25-1 and TRBJ1-6; a possible D gene is TRBD1 (5 bases). The V end was cut by 2 bases, the J end by 0 bases, with 8 bases between. The CDR3 contains 16 residues. Germline CDR1 MGHDK, CDR2 SYGVNS. The CDR3 sequence is CASSEAGGSYNSPLHF. CDR3 sequence (DNA): TGTGCCAGCAGTGAAGCGGGGGGCTCCTATAATTCACCCCTCCACTTT.

The J gene is TRBJ2-1, the V gene TRBV18; TRBD2 matches at 11 bases. The junction had 2 bases not matched to a gene; V was cut back by 6 bases and J by 4 bases. Per germline, CDR1 KGHSH and CDR2 LQKENI. The CDR3 is 14 amino acids. For the CDR3, the DNA is TGTGCCAGCTCTTCTAGCGGGGGGTACAATGAGCAGTTCTTC. Translated: CASSSSGGYNEQFF.

This chain uses TRBV11-2 with TRBJ2-5; 7 bases align to TRBD2. The CDR3 has 15 amino acids. V lost 3 bases and J lost 5; bases outside the gene matches: 9. Germline-derived CDR1 and CDR2 are SGHAT and FQNNGV. In DNA, the CDR3 is TGTGCCAGCAGCTTCCACGGGGGGACGGGGGAGACCCAGTACTTC. Protein sequence: CASSFHGGTGETQYF.

The CDR3 bases are TGTGCCAGCAGCTTGTGGTCAGGGACCCAGCATTTT. Amino acid sequence: CASSLWSGTQHF. This rearrangement joins TRBV5-6 to TRBJ1-5, with D maybe TRBD1 (5 bases). CDR3 length: 12 residues. Deletions cut 1 base from V and 11 bases from J, with 10 bases between. CDR1 SGHDT and CDR2 YYEEEE come from the germline V gene.

V and J are TRBV3-1 (or the pseudogene TRBV3-2) and TRBJ2-7, with TRBD2 matching over 13 bases. CDR3 length equals 15 residues. Germline CDR1 and CDR2: LGHDT and YNNKEL (reference sequence). V lost 2 bases and J lost 2; bases outside the gene matches: 0. The CDR3 spells CASSQTSGGAYEQYF. DNA for the CDR3: TGTGCCAGCAGCCAAACTAGCGGGGGGGCCTACGAGCAGTACTTC.

V gene TRBV4-1 combines with J gene TRBJ1-6; 10 bases fit TRBD1. The CDR3 spans 15 residues. With 4 bases clipped from V and 7 bases from J, the junction kept 4 bases outside the gene matches. Germline values: CDR1 MGHRA, CDR2 YSYEKL. The CDR3 coding sequence is TGCGCCAGCAGCCTTCGGACAGGGGGGAATTCACCCCTCCACTTT. Protein product: CASSLRTGGNSPLHF.

This clone was recorded only once. The rearrangement uses TRBV21-1 and TRBJ1-5; the tabulated D call, TRBD1, remains unverified against the DNA. TRBV21-1 is described as a pseudogene. The CDR3 covers 18 residues. CDR3 coding DNA: TGTGCCAGCAGCAAAGGTCGAGAGTTGATCAGGTTGGGTCAGCCCCAGCATTTT. It translates to CASSKGRELIRLGQPQHF.

CDR3 loop: CASSLRPGGIYQPQHF. Here the CDR3 DNA reads TGTGCCAGCAGTTTAAGGCCAGGGGGGATATATCAGCCCCAGCATTTT. The chain combines TRBV6-2 or TRBV6-3 with TRBJ1-5; TRBD1 agrees at 7 bases. This CDR3 region has 16 residues. CDR1 MNHEY and CDR2 SVGEGT come from the germline V gene. The ends lost 4 bases at V and 5 bases at J; junction bases unmatched: 11.

The chain is built from TRBV2 and TRBJ1-5; D is possibly TRBD1 (6 bases). The CDR3 length is 15 residues. The germline V gene encodes CDR1 SNHLY and CDR2 FYNNEI. Trimming removed 7 bases from V and 6 bases from J, with 19 bases in between. CDR3 nucleotides: TGTGCCAGCAATAAGGGGGGGGAGGCGGTTCAGCCCCAGCATTTT. The encoded protein is CASNKGGEAVQPQHF.

The V call is TRBV10-3, the J call TRBJ1-1; 9 bases fit TRBD1. CDR1 is ENHRY, CDR2 SYGVKD, per germline. With 8 bases clipped from V and 1 base from J, the junction kept 8 bases outside the gene matches. The CDR3 spans 15 residues. The CDR3 here is CAIQATGGPNTEAFF. The CDR3 coding sequence is TGTGCCATCCAGGCGACAGGGGGGCCGAACACTGAAGCTTTCTTT.

The rearrangement uses TRBV10-1 and TRBJ2-7, with 10 positions matching TRBD1. Germline assignment: CDR1 WNHNN and CDR2 SYGVQD (reference sequence). Losses at the gene ends were 6 bases for V and 2 bases for J; bases not matched to a gene: 19. The CDR3 contains 19 residues. This CDR3 is CASRPKDRDRGRWTYEQYF. The CDR3, as DNA: TGCGCCAGCAGACCCAAAGACCGGGACAGGGGACGTTGGACCTACGAGCAGTACTTC.

This clone occurred once. The chain is built from TRBV6-6 and TRBJ2-6; no definite D call. The CDR3 has 11 amino acids. V gave up 5 bases and J gave up 9 bases, with 5 bases separating them. The germline gives CDR1 MNHNY, CDR2 SVGAGI (reference sequence). The CDR3 region is CASSPLNVLTF. CDR3 nucleotides: TGTGCCAGCAGTCCACTCAACGTCCTGACTTTC.

Only a few counts were recorded for this clone. This chain uses TRBV7-2 with TRBJ1-5, with 8 bases aligning to TRBD1. Trimming took 4 bases from V and 6 from J; bases not matched to a gene: 5. Germline lookup yields CDR1 SGHTA and CDR2 FQGNSA. The CDR3 totals 14 residues. The CDR3 DNA reads as TGTGCCAGCAGCTGGGGGGACAGGAGTCAGCCCCAGCATTTT. Translated, it gives CASSWGDRSQPQHF.

This chain links TRBV7-9 with TRBJ1-1; D ambiguous. V was pared by 4 bases and J by 11 bases, with 14 bases between. Germline-derived CDR1 and CDR2 are SEHNR and FQNEAQ (reference sequence). CDR3 length: 12 residues. The chain's CDR3 is CASSSLLTGAFF. CDR3 bases: TGTGCCAGCAGCTCCCTACTGACCGGGGCTTTCTTT.

The chain is built from TRBV6-2 or TRBV6-3 and TRBJ1-5; 11 nucleotides match TRBD1. Germline-derived CDR1 and CDR2 are MNHEY and SVGEGT. The CDR3 consists of 17 residues. J lost 0 bases, V lost 6 bases, and 7 bases had no gene match. Written as DNA, the CDR3 is TGTGCCAGCAGCGCCGGGACAGGGGGGTATAGCAATCAGCCCCAGCATTTT. This gives the protein CASSAGTGGYSNQPQHF.

This clone was observed a single time. The V gene is TRBV7-8, the J gene TRBJ2-7; possibly TRBD1 for D (6 bases). Per the germline V gene, CDR1 is SGHVS and CDR2 is FQNEAQ. The CDR3 extends over 15 amino acids. V was pared by 5 bases and J by 3 bases, with 17 bases between. CDR3 residues: CASSPYRAPSYEQYF. In DNA form, the CDR3 reads TGTGCCAGCAGCCCATACAGGGCCCCTAGCTACGAGCAGTACTTC.

The J gene is TRBJ2-7, the V gene TRBV6-6; D is ambiguous. CDR1 and CDR2 (germline): MNHNY, SVGAGI (reference sequence). The V end lost 6 bases, the J end lost 2 bases, and 17 bases lay between the germline ends. The CDR3 has 15 amino acids. The CDR3 nucleotides read TGTGCCAGCAGCTCCCCCGCAGACACCGCCTACGAGCAGTACTTC. Its translation: CASSSPADTAYEQYF.

V and J are TRBV15 and TRBJ1-6; 7 bases match TRBD1. Unmatched junction bases numbered 6, after V lost 5 bases and J lost 8 bases. Germline values: CDR1 LNHNV, CDR2 YYDKDF (reference sequence). This CDR3 comprises 14 residues. The CDR3 coding sequence is TGTGCCACCAGCTCCCGGGACAGATATTCACCCCTCCACTTT. Translated: CATSSRDRYSPLHF.

Only a few counts were recorded for this clone. The chain recombines TRBV5-1 with TRBJ1-1; a weak D match, TRBD1 (6 bases). CDR1 and CDR2 from the germline V gene are SGHRS and YFSETQ. The CDR3 is 15 residues long. V shed 4 bases and J shed 1 base, with 14 bases lying between them. The CDR3 DNA sequence: TGCGCCAGCAGCACCGGGGACAACAGGAACACTGAAGCTTTCTTT. Translation: CASSTGDNRNTEAFF.

The V and J genes are TRBV5-6 and TRBJ1-2, with D perhaps matching TRBD1 (6 bases). Germline V lookup: CDR1 SGHDT, CDR2 YYEEEE. The CDR3 loop spans 14 amino acids. V lost 4 bases and J 5 bases, leaving 15 bases between the germline ends. CDR3 in DNA: TGTGCCAGCAGCCGCACTACAGGGACATATGGCTACACCTTC. It yields the protein CASSRTTGTYGYTF.

The table lists this clone with a few counts. The chain is built from TRBV6-1 and TRBJ2-7; tentatively, D is TRBD1 (5 bases). V was pared by 8 bases and J by 6 bases, with 23 bases between. CDR1 is MNHNS, CDR2 SASEGT, per germline. This CDR3 region has 15 residues. CDR3 loop: CASDRGTGLPSEQYF. CDR3 in DNA: TGTGCCAGCGACCGAGGCACAGGTCTCCCTAGCGAGCAGTACTTC.